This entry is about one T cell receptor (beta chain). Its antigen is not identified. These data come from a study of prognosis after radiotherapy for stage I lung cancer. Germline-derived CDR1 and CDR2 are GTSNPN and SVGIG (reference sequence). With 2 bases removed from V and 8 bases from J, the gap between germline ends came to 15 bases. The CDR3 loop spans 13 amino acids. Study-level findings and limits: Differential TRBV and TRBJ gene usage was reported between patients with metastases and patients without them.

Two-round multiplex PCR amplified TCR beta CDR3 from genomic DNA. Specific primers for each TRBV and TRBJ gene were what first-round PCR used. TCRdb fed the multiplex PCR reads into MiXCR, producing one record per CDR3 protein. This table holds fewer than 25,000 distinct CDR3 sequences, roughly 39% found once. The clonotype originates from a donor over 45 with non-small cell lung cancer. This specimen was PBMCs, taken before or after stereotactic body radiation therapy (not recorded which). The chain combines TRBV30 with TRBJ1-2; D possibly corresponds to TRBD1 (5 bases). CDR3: CAWSMEGTVGYTF. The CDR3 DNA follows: TGTGCCTGGAGTATGGAGGGGACGGTGGGCTACACCTTC.